This T cell receptor (beta chain) was recovered during a study of identifying expanded T cells in peripheral blood. Whole-study results and caveats: Variance in clone template counts between approximately 2-week samples significantly increased with total template count across all healthy donors.

Healthy donors had no documented immune events, such as infections, while sampled. TCRdb's table, derived via immunoSEQ multiplex PCR, lists solely in-frame clones and lacks some. This table has over 100,000 clones, less than 90% appearing once. This clone is a singleton in its sample. Its target is unknown. The CDR3 consists of 16 residues. Trimming removed 1 base at V and 1 base at J, with 10 bases between. Per germline, CDR1 MDHEN and CDR2 SYDVKM. This TCR was sampled from a person aged 18 to 69 in good health. The genes are TRBV28 and TRBJ2-2; a weak D match, TRBD1 (6 bases). The specimen sequenced was blood. CDR3 DNA: TGTGCCAGCAGTTTATTCGTGACAGGGAACACCGGGGAGCTGTTTTTT. Translating it yields CASSLFVTGNTGELFF.